The clone carrying this T cell receptor beta chain was found a few times. Its specificity is not known. The germline CDR1 and CDR2 sequences are LNHDA and SQIVND (reference sequence). The length of the CDR3 is 15 residues. Trimming stripped 9 bases from V and 6 bases from J, with 20 bases between. This sample was included in a study of T cell repertoires in cytomegalovirus infection. TCRdb analysed the reads with MiXCR anew, one entry per CDR3 protein. The data show 900,000 to 950,000 distinct CDR3 sequences, with around 29% seen just once and more than 13% held by the top ten. This specimen consisted of cultured CD8+ T cells from PBMCs, obtained from culture after CMV antigen stimulation. The rearrangement uses TRBV19 and TRBJ2-2; D may be TRBD2 (6 bases). This clonotype originated in a human donor in good health (CMV status not recorded). Some clones in this sample may be carry-over from other donors' samples. CDR3: CASEGTYRNPGELFF. The DNA for the CDR3 is TGTGCCAGCGAGGGGACTTACAGAAACCCCGGGGAGCTGTTTTTT.